These T cell receptor beta chains were read from a single sample in a study of blood T cell repertoires in COVID-19. Sequencing used immunoSEQ multiplex PCR; TCRdb keeps in-frame clones, though not all of them. Altogether over 300,000 clones are present, approximately 82% being singletons, with the ten largest covering about 1.2%. Sequenced input: peripheral blood. The receptors originated from a woman between 45 and 65 years old with acute or convalescent COVID-19. The CDR3 runs from the conserved cysteine through the conserved F or W. A D gene is named only where the DNA matches it firmly. Clone size is not always given. Where it is, it says once, few, many or a class for expanded clones.

V	J	length	size	D	CDR3	DNA
TRBV27	TRBJ1-6	14	.	TRBD1	CASRTGFKNSPLHF	TGTGCCAGTCGGACAGGGTTTAAGAATTCACCCCTCCACTTT
TRBV7-2	TRBJ2-7	12	.	.	CASSRDFYEQYF	TGTGCCAGCAGCCGGGACTTCTACGAGCAGTACTTC
TRBV7-2	TRBJ1-1	13	.	TRBD1	CASSGTGGTEAFF	TGTGCCAGCAGTGGGACAGGGGGCACTGAAGCTTTCTTT
TRBV7-2	TRBJ1-1	14	.	.	CASSLVGTNTEAFF	TGTGCCAGCAGCTTAGTTGGGACTAACACTGAAGCTTTCTTT
TRBV5-1	TRBJ1-5	16	.	TRBD1	CASSLGGQGFNQPQHF	TGCGCCAGCAGCTTGGGGGGACAGGGATTCAATCAGCCCCAGCATTTT
TRBV24-1	TRBJ1-2	13	.	.	CATSGTEHYGYTF	TGTGCCACCAGTGGGACAGAGCACTATGGCTACACCTTC
TRBV24-1	TRBJ2-2	14	.	.	CATSAAGTTGELFF	TGTGCCACCAGTGCGGCAGGTACCACCGGGGAGCTGTTTTTT
TRBV6-6	TRBJ1-4	14	few	.	CASSLLATNEKLFF	TGTGCCAGCAGCCTCCTTGCAACTAATGAAAAACTGTTTTTT
TRBV7-2	TRBJ2-1	14	.	.	CASSLDRYNNEQFF	TGTGCCAGCAGCTTAGACAGGTACAACAATGAGCAGTTCTTC
TRBV7-9	TRBJ2-7	15	.	.	CASSLVRGEHYEQYF	TGTGCCAGCAGCTTAGTCAGGGGGGAACACTACGAGCAGTACTTC
TRBV7-2	TRBJ1-2	15	.	TRBD1	CASSSMTGGTDGYTF	TGTGCCAGCAGCTCTATGACAGGGGGGACGGATGGCTACACCTTC
TRBV2	TRBJ1-5	15	.	TRBD1	CASSADRVGVQPQHF	TGTGCCAGCAGTGCGGACAGGGTAGGTGTTCAGCCCCAGCATTTT
TRBV3-1/TRBV3-2	TRBJ2-1	11	.	.	CASSQGGASIF	TGTGCCAGCAGCCAAGGTGGAGCTTCGATCTTC
TRBV7-9	TRBJ2-1	13	.	TRBD2	CASTPSGDNEQFF	TGTGCCAGCACTCCTAGCGGGGACAATGAGCAGTTCTTC